These T cell receptor beta chains were read from a single sample in a study of CD4+ T cells in melanoma. Some clones are missing from TCRdb's copy, which holds only in-frame ones; the method was immunoSEQ multiplex PCR. The sample contains tens of thousands of clones, approximately 74% of which appear only once. Sequencing was performed on tumor tissue. These TCRs come from a human donor with melanoma. Both conserved end residues are part of each CDR3. Each record gives: D gene, clone size, V gene, J gene, CDR3 protein, CDR3 DNA. The D gene is left open where the match is weak. Clone size, where shown, is once, few, many, or a class for clones that have expanded.

>NA|NA|TRBV15|TRBJ2-2
CATSRGAGTTGELFF
TGTGCCACCAGCAGAGGGGCAGGAACCACCGGGGAGCTGTTTTTT
>NA|few|TRBV7-8|TRBJ1-1
CASSLVLELSTEAFF
TGTGCCAGCAGCTTAGTTCTCGAACTGAGCACTGAAGCTTTCTTT
>NA|NA|TRBV7-2|TRBJ2-5
CASSLGRILKKETQYF
TGTGCCAGCAGCTTAGGCCGGATCCTCAAAAAAGAGACCCAGTACTTC
>TRBD2|NA|TRBV14|TRBJ2-1
CASSPGTSYNEQFF
TGTGCCAGCAGCCCCGGGACTAGCTACAATGAGCAGTTCTTC
>TRBD1|NA|TRBV7-3|TRBJ2-3
CASSLGRGSTDTQYF
TGTGCCAGCAGCTTAGGCAGGGGGAGCACAGATACGCAGTATTTT
>NA|NA|TRBV9|TRBJ1-5
CASSVGGESGQPQHF
TGTGCCAGCAGCGTAGGAGGGGAGAGTGGTCAGCCCCAGCATTTT
>NA|NA|TRBV7-2|TRBJ1-6
CASSGRLGNSPLHF
TGTGCCAGCAGCGGGAGGCTAGGTAATTCACCCCTCCACTTT
>NA|NA|TRBV19|TRBJ1-5
CASSILQGSQPQHF
TGTGCCAGTAGTATCCTACAGGGCTCTCAGCCCCAGCATTTT
>TRBD1|NA|TRBV19|TRBJ1-6
CASRVDRGHSPLHF
TGTGCCAGTAGGGTGGACAGGGGTCATTCACCCCTCCACTTT
>TRBD1|NA|TRBV11-3|TRBJ2-5
CASSLGFTGTGGETQYF
TGTGCCAGCAGCTTAGGATTTACCGGGACAGGGGGGGAGACCCAGTACTTC
>NA|NA|TRBV29-1|TRBJ2-5
CSVEGLGDLETQYF
TGCAGCGTTGAAGGGTTGGGGGACTTGGAGACCCAGTACTTC
>NA|NA|TRBV2|TRBJ1-1
CASTEAFF
TGTGCCAGCACTGAAGCTTTCTTT
>TRBD1|NA|TRBV27|TRBJ2-3
CASSLRTGYTDTQYF
TGTGCCAGCAGTTTACGGACAGGGTACACAGATACGCAGTATTTT
>NA|NA|TRBV5-6|TRBJ1-1
CASSLNTEAFF
TGTGCCAGCAGCTTGAACACTGAAGCTTTCTTT
>NA|NA|TRBV7-8|TRBJ1-2
CASSFANNYGYTF
TGTGCCAGCAGCTTTGCCAATAACTATGGCTACACCTTC
>TRBD2|few|TRBV18|TRBJ2-2
CASSPREGNTGELFF
TGTGCCAGCTCACCACGGGAGGGGAACACCGGGGAGCTGTTTTTT
>NA|NA|TRBV7-2|TRBJ2-1
CASTPGGNEQFF
TGTGCCAGCACCCCTGGCGGCAATGAGCAGTTCTTC
>TRBD1|NA|TRBV18|TRBJ1-2
CASSPTDRVDGYTF
TGTGCCAGCTCACCTACGGACAGGGTCGATGGCTACACCTTC
>TRBD1|NA|TRBV7-2|TRBJ2-1
CASSPGTGVYNEQFF
TGTGCCAGCAGCCCCGGGACAGGGGTCTACAATGAGCAGTTCTTC
>TRBD2|NA|TRBV5-6|TRBJ2-5
CASSLSMAGGQETQYF
TGTGCCAGCAGCTTGTCGATGGCGGGGGGGCAAGAGACCCAGTACTTC
>TRBD1|many|TRBV18|TRBJ1-5
CASSRTGVGQPQHF
TGTGCCAGCTCACGCACAGGGGTGGGACAGCCCCAGCATTTT
>TRBD1|NA|TRBV4-2|TRBJ2-5
CASSQDRTGGETQYF
TGTGCCAGCAGCCAAGATCGGACAGGGGGAGAGACCCAGTACTTC
>TRBD2|NA|TRBV9|TRBJ2-1
CASSGLAGSYNEQFF
TGTGCCAGCAGTGGACTAGCGGGTTCCTACAATGAGCAGTTCTTC
>NA|few|TRBV4-2|TRBJ2-5
CASSQDWETQYF
TGTGCCAGCAGCCAAGATTGGGAGACCCAGTACTTC
>NA|many|TRBV7-9|TRBJ1-1
CASSLAGQAFF
TGTGCCAGCAGCTTAGCGGGGCAAGCTTTCTTT
>NA|NA|TRBV7-2|TRBJ1-1
CASSLMGESMNTEAFF
TGTGCCAGCAGCTTAATGGGGGAGTCCATGAACACTGAAGCTTTCTTT
>NA|once|TRBV2|TRBJ1-5
CASSELFSMQPQHF
TGTGCCAGCAGTGAACTGTTCAGTATGCAGCCCCAGCATTTT
>NA|few|TRBV20-1|TRBJ2-5
CSATGRETQYF
TGCAGTGCTACAGGGAGAGAGACCCAGTACTTC
>NA|NA|TRBV7-9|TRBJ2-7
CASSQDSSLSYEQYF
TGCGCCAGCAGCCAAGATTCGTCCCTAAGCTACGAGCAGTACTTC